Listed below are T cell receptor beta chains from one sample, sequenced in a study of T-cell reconstitution after alpha-beta-depleted transplantation in children. In TCRdb, the PCR reads were re-called with MiXCR into one record per CDR3 protein. The data show about 70,000 distinct CDR3 sequences, with approximately 10% seen just once and about 12% held by the top ten. Sequencing was performed on PBMCs, taken before TCRalphabeta/CD19-depleted stem cell transplant. These receptors were taken from a boy aged 5-17 years with acute myeloid leukemia, due to receive a stem cell transplant. The CDR3 runs from the conserved cysteine through the conserved F or W. D genes are given only for firm matches. Expanded clones get a size class; other rows say once, few or many, or leave the size out.

v_call,d_call,clone_size,j_call,cdr3_nt,cdr3_aa
TRBV13,NA,few,TRBJ2-3,TGTGCCAGCAGCTTAGCCGGGTCCATCACAGATACGCAGTATTTT,CASSLAGSITDTQYF
TRBV6-2/TRBV6-3,NA,many,TRBJ2-7,TGTGCCAGCAGATCCCCCTACGAGCAGTACTTC,CASRSPYEQYF
TRBV7-2,NA,many,TRBJ1-1,TGTGCCAGCAGCTTTGGAGAGAACACTGAAGCTTTCTTT,CASSFGENTEAFF
TRBV27,TRBD2,many,TRBJ2-1,TGTGCCAGCAATTATCTAGCGGGAAACTACAATGAGCAGTTCTTC,CASNYLAGNYNEQFF
TRBV7-2,TRBD2,many,TRBJ2-5,TGTGCCAGCAGCCGCCAACTAGCGGGAGCCCAAGAGACCCAGTACTTC,CASSRQLAGAQETQYF
TRBV4-1,NA,many,TRBJ1-1,TGCGCCAGCAGCCCCCCGGGACAACAACCGATCGGGACTGAAGCTTTCTTT,CASSPPGQQPIGTEAFF
TRBV12-3/TRBV12-4,NA,NA,TRBJ1-1,TGTGCCAGCAGTTTAGAGCGCAGGGAGATCGGCACTGAAGCTTTCTTT,CASSLERREIGTEAFF
TRBV10-1,NA,NA,TRBJ2-3,TGCGCCAGCAGTGAGGACGCACTCTCAGATACGCAGTATTTT,CASSEDALSDTQYF
TRBV10-3,NA,many,TRBJ1-1,TGTGCCTCCCTTGAGGGTGGAGGGGGGCGAGCTTTCTTT,CASLEGGGGRAFF
TRBV20-1,TRBD2,many,TRBJ2-7,TGCAGTGCTAGAGGACCAGCGGGACGTAACTACGAGCAGTACTTC,CSARGPAGRNYEQYF
TRBV20-1,NA,few,TRBJ1-2,TGCAGTGCTTTGTCATGGGGGTTTGACTACACCTTC,CSALSWGFDYTF
TRBV12-3/TRBV12-4,TRBD2,many,TRBJ2-1,TGTGCCAGCAGTTTCCGGGGGGGAGGTTACAATGAGCAGTTCTTC,CASSFRGGGYNEQFF
TRBV7-6,TRBD2,few,TRBJ2-5,TGTGCCAGCAGCTTATATGCTAGCGGGAGACGTGGAGAGACCCAGTACTTC,CASSLYASGRRGETQYF
TRBV7-9,NA,medium-sized,TRBJ2-5,TGTGCCAGCAGCTCCCTTGAAGGCCGAGAGACCCAGTACTTC,CASSSLEGRETQYF
TRBV5-6,NA,many,TRBJ2-3,TGTGCCAGCAGCTCCCAAGATACGCAGTATTTT,CASSSQDTQYF
TRBV9,TRBD2,many,TRBJ2-1,TGTGCCAGCAGCCCCTCAGAGCGGGAAAGGGATGAGCAGTTCTTC,CASSPSERERDEQFF
TRBV2,NA,few,TRBJ1-5,TGTGCCAGCAGGGGAGGACAGAACAATCAGCCCCAGCATTTT,CASRGGQNNQPQHF
TRBV29-1,TRBD1,many,TRBJ2-3,TGCAGCGTTGAAGGAGAGGACAGGGGAACAGATACGCAGTATTTT,CSVEGEDRGTDTQYF
TRBV12-3/TRBV12-4,NA,many,TRBJ2-2,TGTGCCAGCAGTTTGAAGACCGGGGAGCTGTTTTTT,CASSLKTGELFF
TRBV7-8,NA,many,TRBJ2-3,TGTGCCAGCAGCTTAAAGTGGGAACGGTTAACGAGCACAGATACGCAGTATTTT,CASSLKWERLTSTDTQYF
TRBV7-9,NA,many,TRBJ2-3,TGTGCCAGCAGCTTAGCGAGGGGGAAACCTAGCACAGATACGCAGTATTTT,CASSLARGKPSTDTQYF
TRBV4-2,NA,few,TRBJ2-2,TGTGCCAGCCGTAAAACAGGTACCGGGGAGCTGTTTTTT,CASRKTGTGELFF
TRBV24-1,TRBD2,many,TRBJ2-1,TGTGCCACCAGTGATAGAGGTTTAGCGGGAGCCTCCTACAATGAGCAGTTCTTC,CATSDRGLAGASYNEQFF
TRBV3-1,TRBD2,many,TRBJ2-1,TGTGCCAGCAGCCAAGACCTGGCGGGAGGGGGTTACAATGAGCAGTTCTTC,CASSQDLAGGGYNEQFF
TRBV29-1,TRBD2,many,TRBJ2-1,TGCAGCGTGACTAGCGGGGGGGCCTCCGGGCAGTTCTTC,CSVTSGGASGQFF
TRBV5-1,TRBD2,many,TRBJ2-1,TGCGCCAGCAGCTTGGGGACTAGCGGGGTCTACAATGAGCAGTTCTTC,CASSLGTSGVYNEQFF
TRBV28,NA,many,TRBJ2-3,TGTGCCAGCAACGACTCGGGACCAAGGACAGATACGCAGTATTTT,CASNDSGPRTDTQYF
TRBV7-3,NA,once,TRBJ2-7,TGTGCCAGCAGCCCGGGGGACAGAATAACCTACGAGCAGTACTTC,CASSPGDRITYEQYF
TRBV20-1,NA,many,TRBJ1-1,TGCAGTGCGGTGGGACAGAACACTGAAGCTTTCTTT,CSAVGQNTEAFF
TRBV7-9,NA,few,TRBJ2-2,TGTGCCAGCAGCTTAGCCTCCGGGGAGCTGTTTTTT,CASSLASGELFF
TRBV4-1,TRBD1,many,TRBJ1-5,TGCGCCAGCAGCCAAGATATCTCTCTGGCGCAGGGGGCGAGTCAGCCCCAGCATTTT,CASSQDISLAQGASQPQHF
TRBV20-1,NA,many,TRBJ1-1,TGCAGTGCTAGGACCCGGTCTGGGCGGTTGAACACTGAAGCTTTCTTT,CSARTRSGRLNTEAFF
TRBV7-2,NA,many,TRBJ2-2,TGTGCCAGCAGCTTAGTGTTTGCGCGATCCACCGGGGAGCTGTTTTTT,CASSLVFARSTGELFF
TRBV12-3/TRBV12-4,TRBD1,many,TRBJ2-5,TGTGCCAGCAGTTTCCATTGGACAGGGAAAGAGACCCAGTACTTC,CASSFHWTGKETQYF
TRBV5-4,TRBD2,many,TRBJ2-5,TGTGCCAGCAGCGGACTAGCGGAGGAGACCCAGTACTTC,CASSGLAEETQYF
TRBV4-3,NA,many,TRBJ2-1,TGCGCCAGCAGCCGGGTCGGAAACTCCTACAATGAGCAGTTCTTC,CASSRVGNSYNEQFF
TRBV20-1,NA,many,TRBJ2-5,TGCAGTGCTAGAGATCGTGGTAGCGGAAAACAAGAGACCCAGTACTTC,CSARDRGSGKQETQYF
TRBV6-6,NA,many,TRBJ1-4,TGTGCCAGCAGTTACTCGAGTAGCGAAAAACTGTTTTTT,CASSYSSSEKLFF
TRBV2,NA,many,TRBJ2-2,TGTGCCAGCCGGGCAGTCAACACCGGGGAGCTGTTTTTT,CASRAVNTGELFF
TRBV5-5,NA,many,TRBJ1-3,TGTGCCAGCAGCTTGACAGGTGGAAACACCATATATTTT,CASSLTGGNTIYF
TRBV6-5,TRBD2,many,TRBJ2-3,TGTGCCAGCAGTATAGGACTAGCCGCAGATACGCAGTATTTT,CASSIGLAADTQYF
TRBV11-1,TRBD1,many,TRBJ2-5,TGTGCCAGCAGCTTCAACGGACAGGTCCAAGAGACCCAGTACTTC,CASSFNGQVQETQYF
TRBV7-2,NA,NA,TRBJ2-3,TGTGCCAGCAAGAAAGCGGGCAGGGGAACAGATACGCAGTATTTT,CASKKAGRGTDTQYF
TRBV7-3,NA,many,TRBJ1-1,TGTGCCAGCAGCTTAACGGGGACCGCGGCTGGAGTGACTGAAGCTTTCTTT,CASSLTGTAAGVTEAFF
TRBV20-1,NA,NA,TRBJ1-2,TGCAGTGCTAGAAACCCGCCTTATGGCTACACCTTC,CSARNPPYGYTF
TRBV6-2/TRBV6-3,NA,few,TRBJ2-1,TGTGCCAGCAGTTACGGGCTACATGAGCAGTTCTTC,CASSYGLHEQFF
TRBV3-1,TRBD2,NA,TRBJ2-2,TGTGCCAGCAGCCAAGACACTAGCGCCTCGAACACCGGGGAGCTGTTTTTT,CASSQDTSASNTGELFF
TRBV12-3/TRBV12-4,TRBD2,many,TRBJ2-1,TGTGCCAGCATCAGGACTAGCGGGGGGCAGGGTGAGCAGTTCTTC,CASIRTSGGQGEQFF
TRBV20-1,TRBD2,many,TRBJ2-2,TGCAGTGCCCCGACTAGCGGAGACACCGGGGAGCTGTTTTTT,CSAPTSGDTGELFF
TRBV28,NA,many,TRBJ1-6,TGTGCCAGCACCCCCCAGGGGCATTCACCCCTCCACTTT,CASTPQGHSPLHF
TRBV28,TRBD1,many,TRBJ2-7,TGTGCCAGCAGGTACTCCGGGACAGGCTCCTACGAGCAGTACTTC,CASRYSGTGSYEQYF